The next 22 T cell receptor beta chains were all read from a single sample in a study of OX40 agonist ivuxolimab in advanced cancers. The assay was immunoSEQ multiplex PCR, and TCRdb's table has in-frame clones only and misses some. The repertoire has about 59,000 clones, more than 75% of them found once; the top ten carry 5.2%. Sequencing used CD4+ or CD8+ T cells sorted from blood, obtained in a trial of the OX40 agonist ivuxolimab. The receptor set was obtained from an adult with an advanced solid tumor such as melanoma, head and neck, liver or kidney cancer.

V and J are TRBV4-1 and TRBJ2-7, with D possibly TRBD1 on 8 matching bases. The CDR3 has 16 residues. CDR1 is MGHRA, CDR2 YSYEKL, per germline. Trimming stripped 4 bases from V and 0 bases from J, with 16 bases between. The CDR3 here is CASSPRDRTSSYEQYF. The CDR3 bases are TGCGCCAGCAGCCCAAGGGACAGGACTAGCTCCTACGAGCAGTACTTC.

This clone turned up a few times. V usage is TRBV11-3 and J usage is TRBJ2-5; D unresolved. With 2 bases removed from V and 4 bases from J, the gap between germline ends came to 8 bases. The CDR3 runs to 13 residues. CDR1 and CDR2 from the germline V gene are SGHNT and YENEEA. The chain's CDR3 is CASSLNLRETQYF. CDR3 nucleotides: TGTGCCAGCAGCTTAAATCTCAGAGAGACCCAGTACTTC.

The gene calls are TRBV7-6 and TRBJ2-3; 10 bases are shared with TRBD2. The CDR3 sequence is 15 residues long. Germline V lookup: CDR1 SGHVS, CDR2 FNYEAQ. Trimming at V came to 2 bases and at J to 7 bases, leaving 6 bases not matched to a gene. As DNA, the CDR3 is TGTGCCAGCAGCTTACGAGCGGGGGGGTTGAATACGCAGTATTTT. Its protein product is CASSLRAGGLNTQYF.

The CDR3: CASSQASGGDYNEQFF. CDR3 sequence (DNA): TGCGCCAGCAGCCAAGCAAGCGGGGGGGACTACAATGAGCAGTTCTTC. This sequence joins TRBV4-3 and TRBJ2-1; 10 bases fit TRBD2. The V gene end was trimmed by 1 base and the J gene end by 3 bases; junction bases not matched to a gene: 3. Germline CDR1 and CDR2: LGHNA and YSLEER. CDR3 size: 16 residues.

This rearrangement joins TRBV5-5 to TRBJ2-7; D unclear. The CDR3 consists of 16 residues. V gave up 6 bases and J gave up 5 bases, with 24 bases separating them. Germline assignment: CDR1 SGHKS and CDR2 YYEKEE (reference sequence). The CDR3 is CASTLGAPLGVHEQYF. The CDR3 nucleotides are TGTGCCAGCACCTTAGGTGCCCCCTTAGGTGTACACGAGCAGTACTTC.

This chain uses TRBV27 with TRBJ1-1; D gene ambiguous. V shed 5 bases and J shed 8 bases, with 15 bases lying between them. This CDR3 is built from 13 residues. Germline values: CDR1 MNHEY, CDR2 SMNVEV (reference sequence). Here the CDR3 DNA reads TGTGCCAGCAGTACACCTTCGAAGACCGAAGCTTTCTTT. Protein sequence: CASSTPSKTEAFF.

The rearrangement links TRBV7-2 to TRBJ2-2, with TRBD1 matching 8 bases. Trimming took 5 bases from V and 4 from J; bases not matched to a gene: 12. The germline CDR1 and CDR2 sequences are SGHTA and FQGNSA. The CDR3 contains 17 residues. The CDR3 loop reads CASSVTRTGFGTGELFF. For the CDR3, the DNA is TGTGCCAGCAGCGTCACCCGGACAGGGTTCGGCACCGGGGAGCTGTTTTTT.

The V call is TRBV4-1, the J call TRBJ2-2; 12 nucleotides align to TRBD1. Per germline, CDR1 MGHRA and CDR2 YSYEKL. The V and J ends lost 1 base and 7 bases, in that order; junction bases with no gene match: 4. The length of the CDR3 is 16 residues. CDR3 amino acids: CASSQGRDRGRGELFF. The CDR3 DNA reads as TGCGCCAGCAGCCAAGGCCGGGACAGGGGGCGCGGGGAGCTGTTTTTT.

The CDR3 nucleotides read TGCGCCAGCAGCCCTGGGACTAGCAACGAGCAGTACTTC. As protein: CASSPGTSNEQYF. The chain recombines TRBV5-1 with TRBJ2-7; 9 bases match TRBD2. The V segment lost 4 bases and the J segment 5 bases; nucleotides outside the gene matches: 4. This CDR3 has 13 residues. Germline V gene lookup returns CDR1 SGHRS and CDR2 YFSETQ. Filled out from reference TRBV5-1 and TRBJ2-7, the complete variable domain reads KAGVTQTPRYLIKTRGQQVTLSCSPISGHRSVSWYQQTPGQGLQFLFEYFSETQRNKGNFPGRFSGRQFSNSRSEMNVSTLELGDSALYLCASSPGTSNEQYFGPGTRLTVT.

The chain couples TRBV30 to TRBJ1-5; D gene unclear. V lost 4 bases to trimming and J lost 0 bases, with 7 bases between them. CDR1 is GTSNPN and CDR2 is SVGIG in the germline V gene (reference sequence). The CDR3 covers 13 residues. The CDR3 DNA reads TGTGCCTGGACCCGGAGTAGCAATCAGCCCCAGCATTTT. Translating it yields CAWTRSSNQPQHF.

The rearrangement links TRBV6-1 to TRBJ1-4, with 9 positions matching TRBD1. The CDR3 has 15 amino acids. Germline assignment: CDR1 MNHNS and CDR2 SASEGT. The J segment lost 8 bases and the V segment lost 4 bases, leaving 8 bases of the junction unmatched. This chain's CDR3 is CASSARTGVQEKLFF. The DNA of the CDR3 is TGTGCCAGCAGTGCCCGGACAGGGGTCCAGGAAAAACTGTTTTTT.

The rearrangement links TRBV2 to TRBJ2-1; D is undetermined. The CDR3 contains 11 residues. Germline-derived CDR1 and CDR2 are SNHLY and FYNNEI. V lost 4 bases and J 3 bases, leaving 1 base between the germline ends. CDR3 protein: CASSVYNEQFF. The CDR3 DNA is TGTGCCAGCAGTGTCTACAATGAGCAGTTCTTC.

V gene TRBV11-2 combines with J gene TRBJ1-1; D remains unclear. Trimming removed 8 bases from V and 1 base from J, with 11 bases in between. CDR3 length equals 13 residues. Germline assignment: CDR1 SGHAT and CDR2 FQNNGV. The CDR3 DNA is TGTGCCAGCGGAGTACTACCGAACACTGAAGCTTTCTTT. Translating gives CASGVLPNTEAFF.

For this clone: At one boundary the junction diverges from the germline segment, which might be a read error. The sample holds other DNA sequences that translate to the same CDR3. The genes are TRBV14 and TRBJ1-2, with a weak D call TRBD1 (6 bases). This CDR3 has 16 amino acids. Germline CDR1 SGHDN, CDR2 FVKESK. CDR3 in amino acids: CASSQVQGRERRGYTF. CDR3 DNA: TGCGCCAGCAGCCAAGTGCAGGGGCGCGAAAGACGGGGCTACACCTTC.

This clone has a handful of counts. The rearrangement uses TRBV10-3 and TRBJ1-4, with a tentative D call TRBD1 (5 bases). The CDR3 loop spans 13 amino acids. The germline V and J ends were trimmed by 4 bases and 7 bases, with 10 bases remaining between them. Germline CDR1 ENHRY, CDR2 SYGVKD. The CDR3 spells CAISAGTGEKLFF. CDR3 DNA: TGTGCCATCAGTGCGGGGACGGGTGAAAAACTGTTTTTT.

The CDR3 protein is CASSDRVGAAYSGANVLTF. CDR3 in DNA: TGTGCCAGCAGTGATCGCGTCGGGGCAGCCTACTCTGGGGCCAACGTCCTGACTTTC. This sequence joins TRBV6-1 and TRBJ2-6; either TRBD1 or TRBD2 may supply D (5 bases each). Trimming shortened V by 3 bases and J by 0 bases, and 18 bases separated the two germline ends. This CDR3 has 19 amino acids. CDR1 is MNHNS, CDR2 SASEGT, per germline.

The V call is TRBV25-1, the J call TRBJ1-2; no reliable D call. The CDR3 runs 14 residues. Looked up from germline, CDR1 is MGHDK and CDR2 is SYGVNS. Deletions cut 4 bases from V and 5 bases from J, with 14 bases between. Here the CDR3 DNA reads TGTGCCAGCAGTGTACTAGGGAACAATTATGGCTACACCTTC. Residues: CASSVLGNNYGYTF.

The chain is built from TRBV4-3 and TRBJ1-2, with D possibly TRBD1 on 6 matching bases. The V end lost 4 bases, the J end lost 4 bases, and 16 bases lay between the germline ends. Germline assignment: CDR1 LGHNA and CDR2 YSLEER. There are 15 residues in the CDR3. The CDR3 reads CASSLGWGPGYGYTF. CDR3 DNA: TGCGCCAGCAGCCTGGGTTGGGGGCCGGGCTATGGCTACACCTTC.

CDR3 DNA sequence: TGTGCCAGCAGCCGGGTTTCAGATACGCAGTATTTT. Translation: CASSRVSDTQYF. V and J are TRBV7-2 and TRBJ2-3; D ambiguous. V lost 5 bases to trimming and J lost 4 bases, with 7 bases between them. There are 12 residues in the CDR3. From germline, CDR1 is SGHTA and CDR2 FQGNSA.

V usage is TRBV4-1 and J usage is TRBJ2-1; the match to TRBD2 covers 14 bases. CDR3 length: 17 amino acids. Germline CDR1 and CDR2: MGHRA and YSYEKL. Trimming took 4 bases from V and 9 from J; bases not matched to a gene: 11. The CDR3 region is CASSPPMTSGRAGEQFF. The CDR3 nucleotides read TGCGCCAGCAGCCCCCCGATGACTAGCGGGAGGGCCGGTGAGCAGTTCTTC.

The chain's CDR3 is CASSLEGVGQPQHF. For the CDR3, the DNA is TGCGCCAGCAGCTTGGAAGGGGTTGGTCAGCCCCAGCATTTT. This chain connects TRBV5-1 to TRBJ1-5; tentative D call: TRBD1 (5 bases). The CDR3 runs 14 residues. The germline gives CDR1 SGHRS, CDR2 YFSETQ. Trimming left V 0 bases short and J 6 bases short, with 10 bases between.

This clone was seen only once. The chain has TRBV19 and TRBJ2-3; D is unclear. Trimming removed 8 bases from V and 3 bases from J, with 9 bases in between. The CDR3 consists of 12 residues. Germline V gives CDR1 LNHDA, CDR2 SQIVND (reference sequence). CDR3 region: CASRGPTDTQYF. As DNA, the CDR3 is TGTGCCAGTCGCGGACCTACAGATACGCAGTATTTT.